This TCR beta chain was found in a study of shared clonotypes between healthy human individuals. CDR3 size: 16 residues. V shed 0 bases and J shed 6 bases, with 14 bases lying between them. Germline CDR1 and CDR2: KGHSH and LQKENI. Whole-study findings and limits: Across a few donors, naive CD4 shared roughly 5%, naive CD8 under 4%, memory CD4 approximately 2.5%, memory CD8 0.4%. An expected dependence of interdonor clonotype sharing on sequencing depth was noted. The donor pool, a small one, limited the genetic and exposure-history diversity represented.

As originally analysed: From ImmunoSEQ came sequences covering only the junction and carrying no quality scores, so filtering differed. Profiling relied on immunoSEQ multiplex PCR, and the TCRdb table lists in-frame clones only, not all of them. V and J calls and clone size are given by that table; D and trimming were obtained from the DNA. The data contain about 1.5 million clones, 98% of them singletons. A note on this clone: The antigen remains undetermined.

This clonotype originated in a man in his thirties or forties in good health. Sequencing was done on a sample of naive CD4+ T cells sorted from blood. Subset here: CD45RA+ positively selected. This chain links TRBV18 with TRBJ2-2; D is uncertain. The CDR3 here is CASSPPGSARAGELFF. The CDR3, as DNA: TGTGCCAGCTCACCACCAGGGTCAGCCAGAGCCGGGGAGCTGTTTTTT.